What follows describes a single T cell receptor beta chain. This CDR3 spans 15 amino acids. Germline assignment: CDR1 MNHEY and CDR2 SVGEGT. V was pared by 5 bases and J by 7 bases, with 18 bases between. The sample comes from a study of blood T cell repertoires in COVID-19. At the level of the study: Some COVID-19 samples were acute and others convalescent; all came from the United States, Italy and Spain. Nucleic acid was either cDNA or gDNA, and it came from T cells, B-cell-depleted T cells, or PBMCs.

Under the authors' procedure: Reference gene primers were amplified, and this amplification served to estimate nucleated cell counts. Libraries were prepared by immunoSEQ multiplex PCR; TCRdb keeps only in-frame clonotypes and omits some of them. D and trimming come from the DNA, and the V and J calls and clone size come from that table. The data contain some 250,000 clones, roughly 84% of them seen just once; the ten biggest clones take up about 3%. This receptor was identified in a woman between 18 and 29 years old with acute or convalescent COVID-19. This chain connects TRBV6-2 or TRBV6-3 to TRBJ1-5, with a possible D match to TRBD1 (5 bases). The sample consisted of peripheral blood. CDR3 bases: TGTGCCAGCAGTCACGGGGGGATCGGTGGCCAGCCCCAGCATTTT. Translating it yields CASSHGGIGGQPQHF.